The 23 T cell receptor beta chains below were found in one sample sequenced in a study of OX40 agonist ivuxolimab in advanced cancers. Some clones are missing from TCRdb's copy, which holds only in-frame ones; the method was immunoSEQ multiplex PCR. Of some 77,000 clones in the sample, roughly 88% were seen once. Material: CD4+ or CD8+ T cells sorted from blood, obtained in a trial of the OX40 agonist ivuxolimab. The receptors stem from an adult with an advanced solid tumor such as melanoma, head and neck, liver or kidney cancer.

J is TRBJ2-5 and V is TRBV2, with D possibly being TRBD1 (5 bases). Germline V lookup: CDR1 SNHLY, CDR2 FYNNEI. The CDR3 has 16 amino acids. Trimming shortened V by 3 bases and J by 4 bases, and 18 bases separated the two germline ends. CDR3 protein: CASSEGQFGFSETQYF. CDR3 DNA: TGTGCCAGCAGTGAGGGGCAGTTCGGATTTTCAGAGACCCAGTACTTC.

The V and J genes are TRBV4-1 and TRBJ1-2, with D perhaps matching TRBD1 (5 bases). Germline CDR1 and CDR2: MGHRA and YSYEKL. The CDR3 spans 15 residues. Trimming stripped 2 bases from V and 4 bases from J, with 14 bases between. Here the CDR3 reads CASSQTEAGIYGYTF. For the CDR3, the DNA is TGCGCCAGCAGCCAAACTGAGGCAGGGATCTATGGCTACACCTTC.

The CDR3 is CASSEITGASYGYTF. The CDR3 DNA is TGTGCCAGCAGTGAAATTACCGGGGCGAGCTATGGCTACACCTTC. The chain links TRBV6-1 to TRBJ1-2, with a weak D call TRBD1 (5 bases). Trimming removed 2 bases from V and 4 bases from J, with 14 bases in between. This CDR3 has 15 amino acids. Germline V gives CDR1 MNHNS, CDR2 SASEGT.

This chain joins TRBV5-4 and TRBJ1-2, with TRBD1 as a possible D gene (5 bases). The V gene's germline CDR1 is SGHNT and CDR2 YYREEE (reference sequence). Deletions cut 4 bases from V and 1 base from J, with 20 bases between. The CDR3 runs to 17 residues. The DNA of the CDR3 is TGTGCCAGCAGCAAAAAAAATACAGGCTTACTTAACTATGGCTACACCTTC. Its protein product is CASSKKNTGLLNYGYTF.

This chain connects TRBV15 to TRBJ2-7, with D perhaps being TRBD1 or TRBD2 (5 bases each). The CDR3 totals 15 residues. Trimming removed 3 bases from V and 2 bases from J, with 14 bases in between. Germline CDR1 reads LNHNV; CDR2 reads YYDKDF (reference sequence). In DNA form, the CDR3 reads TGTGCCACCAGCAGGGGGACGACACTCGCCTACGAGCAGTACTTC. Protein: CATSRGTTLAYEQYF.

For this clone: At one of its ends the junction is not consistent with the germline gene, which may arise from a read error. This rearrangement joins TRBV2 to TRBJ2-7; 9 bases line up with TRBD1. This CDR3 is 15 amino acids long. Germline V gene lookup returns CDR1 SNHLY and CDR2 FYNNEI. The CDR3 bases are TGTGCCAGCAGTGAGCTCGGGACAGGGAATACCGAGGCGAACTTC. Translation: CASSELGTGNTEANF.

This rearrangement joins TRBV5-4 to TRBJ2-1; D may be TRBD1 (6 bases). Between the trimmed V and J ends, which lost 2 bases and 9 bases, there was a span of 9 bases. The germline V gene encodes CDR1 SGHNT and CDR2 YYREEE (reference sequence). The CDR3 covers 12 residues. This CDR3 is CASSLQGGEQFF. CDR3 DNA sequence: TGTGCCAGCAGCTTACAGGGCGGTGAGCAGTTCTTC.

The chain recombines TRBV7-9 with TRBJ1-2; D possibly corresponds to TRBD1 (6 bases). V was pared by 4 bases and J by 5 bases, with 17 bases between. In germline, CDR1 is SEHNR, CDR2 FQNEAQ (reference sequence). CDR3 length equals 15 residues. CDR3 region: CASSSSGVLGYGYTF. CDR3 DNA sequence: TGTGCCAGCAGCTCCTCAGGGGTGTTGGGGTATGGCTACACCTTC. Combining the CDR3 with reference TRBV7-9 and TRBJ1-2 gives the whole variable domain DTGVSQNPRHKITKRGQNVTFRCDPISEHNRLYWYRQTLGQGPEFLTYFQNEAQLEKSRLLSDRFSAERPKGSFSTLEIQRTEQGDSAMYLCASSSSGVLGYGYTFGSGTRLTVV.

CDR3 loop: CASSPPSEGEQYF. CDR3 DNA: TGTGCCAGCTCACCACCTAGCGAGGGCGAGCAGTACTTC. V gene TRBV18 combines with J gene TRBJ2-7; D may be TRBD2 (5 bases). CDR1 and CDR2 (germline): KGHSH, LQKENI. There are 13 residues in the CDR3. The V end was cut by 0 bases, the J end by 6 bases, with 9 bases between.

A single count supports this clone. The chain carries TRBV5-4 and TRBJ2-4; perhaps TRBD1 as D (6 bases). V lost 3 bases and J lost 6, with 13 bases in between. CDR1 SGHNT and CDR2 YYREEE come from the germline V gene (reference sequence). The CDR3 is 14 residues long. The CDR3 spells CASSSQGLRNIQYF. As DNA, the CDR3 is TGTGCCAGCAGCTCACAGGGATTGAGAAACATTCAGTACTTC.

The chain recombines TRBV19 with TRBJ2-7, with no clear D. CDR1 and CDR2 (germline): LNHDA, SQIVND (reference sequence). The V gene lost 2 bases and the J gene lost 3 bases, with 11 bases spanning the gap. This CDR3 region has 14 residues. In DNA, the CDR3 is TGTGCCAGTAGTATACGCGACGGGTACTACGAGCAGTACTTC. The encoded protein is CASSIRDGYYEQYF.

This chain's CDR3 is CASRPTSGYYEQYF. The CDR3 bases are TGTGCCAGCAGACCGACTAGCGGATACTACGAGCAGTACTTC. This chain joins TRBV27 and TRBJ2-7, with TRBD2 matching over 9 bases. The CDR3 extends over 14 amino acids. V lost 6 bases to trimming and J lost 3 bases; unmatched junction nucleotides: 6. The germline V gene encodes CDR1 MNHEY and CDR2 SMNVEV (reference sequence).

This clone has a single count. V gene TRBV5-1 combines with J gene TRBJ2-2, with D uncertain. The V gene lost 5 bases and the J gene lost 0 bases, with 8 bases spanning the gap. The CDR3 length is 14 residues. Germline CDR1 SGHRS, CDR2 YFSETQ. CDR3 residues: CASSVLSNTGELFF. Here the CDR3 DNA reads TGCGCCAGCAGTGTGCTTTCGAACACCGGGGAGCTGTTTTTT.

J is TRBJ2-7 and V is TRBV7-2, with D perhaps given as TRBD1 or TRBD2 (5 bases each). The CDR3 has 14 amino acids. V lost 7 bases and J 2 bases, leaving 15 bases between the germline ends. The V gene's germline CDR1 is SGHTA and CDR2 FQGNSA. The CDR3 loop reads CASTSAGAPYEQYF. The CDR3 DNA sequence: TGTGCCAGCACCTCGGCCGGGGCCCCCTACGAGCAGTACTTC.

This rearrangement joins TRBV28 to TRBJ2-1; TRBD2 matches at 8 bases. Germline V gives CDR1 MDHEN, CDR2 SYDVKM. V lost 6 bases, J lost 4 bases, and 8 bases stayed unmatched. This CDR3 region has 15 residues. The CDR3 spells CASRPPGLGYNEQFF. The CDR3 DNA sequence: TGTGCCAGCAGGCCTCCGGGACTAGGGTACAATGAGCAGTTCTTC.

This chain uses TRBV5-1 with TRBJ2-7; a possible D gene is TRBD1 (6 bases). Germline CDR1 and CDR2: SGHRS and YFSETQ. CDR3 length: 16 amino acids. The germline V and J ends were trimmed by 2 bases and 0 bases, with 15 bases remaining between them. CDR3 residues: CASSLGTFINSYEQYF. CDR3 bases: TGCGCCAGCAGCTTAGGGACATTTATCAACTCCTACGAGCAGTACTTC.

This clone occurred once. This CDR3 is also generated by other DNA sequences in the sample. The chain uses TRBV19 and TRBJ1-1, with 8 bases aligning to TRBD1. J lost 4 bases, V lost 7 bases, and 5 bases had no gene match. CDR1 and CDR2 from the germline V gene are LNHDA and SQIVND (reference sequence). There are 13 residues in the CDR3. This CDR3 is CASTTDRATEAFF. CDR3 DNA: TGTGCCAGTACCACGGACAGGGCCACTGAAGCTTTCTTT.

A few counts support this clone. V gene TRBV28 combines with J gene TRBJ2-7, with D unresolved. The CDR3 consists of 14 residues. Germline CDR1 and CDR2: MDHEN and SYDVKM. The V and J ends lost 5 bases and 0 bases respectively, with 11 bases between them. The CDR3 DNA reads TGTGCCAGCAGTCCCGGACGAAGCTCCTACGAGCAGTACTTC. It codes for CASSPGRSSYEQYF.

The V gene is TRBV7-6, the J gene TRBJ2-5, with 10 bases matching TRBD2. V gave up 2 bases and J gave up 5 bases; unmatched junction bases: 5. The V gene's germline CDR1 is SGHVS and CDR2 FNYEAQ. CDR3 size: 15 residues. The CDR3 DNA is TGTGCCAGCAGCTTACCAGCGGGAGGGCGGGAGACCCAGTACTTC. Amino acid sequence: CASSLPAGGRETQYF. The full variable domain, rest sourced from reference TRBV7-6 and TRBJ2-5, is GAGVSQSPRYKVTKRGQDVALRCDPISGHVSLYWYRQALGQGPEFLTYFNYEAQQDKSGLPNDRFSAERPEGSISTLTIQRTEQRDSAMYRCASSLPAGGRETQYFGPGTRLLVL.

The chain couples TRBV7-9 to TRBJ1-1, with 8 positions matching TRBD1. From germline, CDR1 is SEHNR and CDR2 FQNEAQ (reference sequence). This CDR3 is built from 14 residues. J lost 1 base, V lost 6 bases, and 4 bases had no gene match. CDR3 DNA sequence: TGTGCCAGCAGGCGGACAGGGCCGAACACTGAAGCTTTCTTT. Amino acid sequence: CASRRTGPNTEAFF.

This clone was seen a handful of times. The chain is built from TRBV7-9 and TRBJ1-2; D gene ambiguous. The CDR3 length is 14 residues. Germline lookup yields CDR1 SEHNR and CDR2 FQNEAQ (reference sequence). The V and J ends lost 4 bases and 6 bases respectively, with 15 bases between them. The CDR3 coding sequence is TGTGCCAGCAGCTCTGAGGCGCAACGGGATGGCTACACCTTC. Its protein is CASSSEAQRDGYTF. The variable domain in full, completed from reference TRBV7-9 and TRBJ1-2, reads DTGVSQNPRHKITKRGQNVTFRCDPISEHNRLYWYRQTLGQGPEFLTYFQNEAQLEKSRLLSDRFSAERPKGSFSTLEIQRTEQGDSAMYLCASSSEAQRDGYTFGSGTRLTVV.

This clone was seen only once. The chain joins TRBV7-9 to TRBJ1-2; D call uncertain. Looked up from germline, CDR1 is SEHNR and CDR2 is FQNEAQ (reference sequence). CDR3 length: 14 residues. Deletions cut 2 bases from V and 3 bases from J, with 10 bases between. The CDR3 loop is CASSLPLGDYGYTF. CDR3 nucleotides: TGTGCCAGCAGCTTACCCCTCGGGGACTATGGCTACACCTTC.

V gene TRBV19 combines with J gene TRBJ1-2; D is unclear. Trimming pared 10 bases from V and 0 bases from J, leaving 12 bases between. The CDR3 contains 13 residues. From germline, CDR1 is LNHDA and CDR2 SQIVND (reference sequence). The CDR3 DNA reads TGTGCCACCGGGTCTCATGCTAACTATGGCTACACCTTC. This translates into CATGSHANYGYTF.